The 21 T cell receptor beta chains below come from one sample, sequenced in a study of cytomegalovirus exposure and HLA in healthy donors. Researchers ran the PCR with 60 Vbeta and 13 Jbeta primers. Sequencing used immunoSEQ multiplex PCR; TCRdb keeps in-frame clones, though not all of them. The sample includes tens of thousands of clones. The specimen was PBMCs. These receptors originate from a man aged 50 to 59 in good health and CMV-seronegative.

The chain carries TRBV18 and TRBJ1-3; D possibly corresponds to TRBD1 (5 bases). V was clipped by 2 bases and J by 0 bases, with 11 bases between them. The V gene's germline CDR1 is KGHSH and CDR2 LQKENI. The CDR3 is made up of 16 amino acids. The CDR3 loop is CASSPAGKSSGNTIYF. The CDR3 bases are TGTGCCAGCTCACCAGCAGGGAAAAGCTCTGGAAACACCATATATTTT.

The chain is built from TRBV15 and TRBJ1-1; no firm D call. The CDR3 runs to 16 residues. The ends were cut back, 7 bases at V and 0 bases at J, with 18 bases in the middle. Germline CDR1 and CDR2: LNHNV and YYDKDF (reference sequence). CDR3: CATTLGSGTMNTEAFF. As DNA, the CDR3 is TGTGCCACCACCTTGGGGAGCGGAACTATGAACACTGAAGCTTTCTTT. Complete variable domain (other parts from reference TRBV15 and TRBJ1-1): DAMVIQNPRYQVTQFGKPVTLSCSQTLNHNVMYWYQQKSSQAPKLLFHYYDKDFNNEADTPDNFQSRRPNTSFCFLDIRSPGLGDTAMYLCATTLGSGTMNTEAFFGQGTRLTVV.

The rearrangement uses TRBV19 and TRBJ2-7; 7 bases agree with TRBD2. CDR1 is LNHDA, CDR2 SQIVND, per germline (reference sequence). CDR3 length equals 14 residues. The V and J ends lost 7 bases and 6 bases, in that order; junction bases with no gene match: 12. CDR3 DNA sequence: TGTGCCAGTACAAATCCGGGCCCGGGGGGCGAGCAGTACTTC. Protein sequence: CASTNPGPGGEQYF.

V gene TRBV4-2 combines with J gene TRBJ1-6, with D perhaps matching TRBD1 (5 bases). Germline V gene sequence: CDR1 LGHNA, CDR2 YNFKEQ. The CDR3 is 16 residues long. V was trimmed by 5 bases and J by 3 bases, leaving 14 bases between them. In DNA form, the CDR3 reads TGTGCCAGCAGCTCTCTCAGGGAAGGCTATAATTCACCCCTCCACTTT. Translation: CASSSLREGYNSPLHF.

The chain has TRBV9 and TRBJ1-3; D is unresolved. CDR3 length: 15 residues. Trimming shortened V by 0 bases and J by 0 bases, and 7 bases separated the two germline ends. CDR1 is SGDLS and CDR2 is YYNGEE in the germline V gene. The chain's CDR3 is CASSVGRNSGNTIYF. Here the CDR3 DNA reads TGTGCCAGCAGCGTAGGCAGGAACTCTGGAAACACCATATATTTT.

This chain joins TRBV5-1 and TRBJ1-1, with TRBD1 matching 10 bases. The CDR3 runs to 14 residues. Germline V gene sequence: CDR1 SGHRS, CDR2 YFSETQ. The V segment lost 7 bases and the J segment 0 bases; nucleotides outside the gene matches: 3. The CDR3 spells CASRQGAMNTEAFF. For the CDR3, the DNA is TGCGCCAGCCGACAGGGGGCAATGAACACTGAAGCTTTCTTT.

This rearrangement joins TRBV5-1 to TRBJ1-5; possible D gene TRBD1, 6 bases. Trimming shortened V by 0 bases and J by 2 bases, and 12 bases separated the two germline ends. CDR3 length: 16 amino acids. CDR1 and CDR2 (germline): SGHRS, YFSETQ. The CDR3 DNA sequence: TGCGCCAGCAGCTTGGATGGGGGCGCGGGCAATCAGCCCCAGCATTTT. It specifies CASSLDGGAGNQPQHF.

V gene TRBV5-8 combines with J gene TRBJ1-6; TRBD1 matches 9 bases. CDR1 is SGHTS and CDR2 is YDEGEE in the germline V gene. The CDR3 contains 15 residues. Germline trimming cut 2 bases from V and 7 bases from J; bases unmatched to any gene: 4. CDR3 nucleotide sequence: TGTGCCAGCAGCTTCCGGGGACAGGGAAATTCACCCCTCCACTTT. Amino acid sequence: CASSFRGQGNSPLHF.

The J gene is TRBJ2-7, the V gene TRBV19; 12 bases are a match to TRBD2. Germline V gives CDR1 LNHDA, CDR2 SQIVND (reference sequence). After removal of 6 bases from V and 3 bases from J, the junction contained 6 bases not matched to a gene. The CDR3 spans 15 residues. The CDR3 reads CASSALAGGVYEQYF. In DNA form, the CDR3 reads TGTGCCAGTAGCGCACTAGCGGGGGGCGTCTACGAGCAGTACTTC.

The gene calls are TRBV7-3 and TRBJ2-7; TRBD2 might be the D (5 bases). This CDR3 contains 16 residues. CDR1 and CDR2 (germline): SGHTA, FQGTGA. V gave up 1 base and J gave up 12 bases, with 25 bases separating them. CDR3 sequence: CASSLKAVAGMEVPYF. CDR3 nucleotide sequence: TGTGCCAGCAGCTTAAAGGCAGTAGCCGGGATGGAAGTTCCGTACTTC. The variable domain in full, completed from reference TRBV7-3 and TRBJ2-7, reads GAGVSQTPSNKVTEKGKYVELRCDPISGHTALYWYRQSLGQGPEFLIYFQGTGAADDSGLPNDRFFAVRPEGSVSTLKIQRTERGDSAVYLCASSLKAVAGMEVPYFGPGTRLTVT.

The chain combines TRBV5-6 with TRBJ2-7; TRBD1 aligns across 8 bases. Trimming removed 5 bases from V and 5 bases from J; junction bases left unmatched: 3. The CDR3 spans 12 residues. Germline CDR1 is SGHDT and CDR2 is YYEEEE. CDR3 bases: TGTGCCAGCAGTCGGACAGGGCACGAGCAGTACTTC. Translated, it gives CASSRTGHEQYF.

The gene calls are TRBV7-2 and TRBJ1-1, with 8 bases matching TRBD1. Looked up from germline, CDR1 is SGHTA and CDR2 is FQGNSA. V was clipped by 5 bases and J by 11 bases; unmatched bases: 7. This CDR3 has 12 amino acids. The CDR3 region has the DNA TGTGCCAGCAGCACCCAGGGGGCGACGGCTTTCTTT. Translating it yields CASSTQGATAFF.

J is TRBJ2-3 and V is TRBV11-2, with a possible D match to TRBD2 (6 bases). Germline V CDR1 and CDR2: SGHAT, FQNNGV. The CDR3 runs to 14 residues. Between the trimmed V and J ends, which lost 5 bases and 6 bases, there was a span of 15 bases. CDR3 amino acids: CASSLGWTTDTQYF. The CDR3 DNA reads TGTGCCAGCAGCCTAGGGTGGACTACGGATACGCAGTATTTT.

The rearrangement joins TRBV5-6 to TRBJ1-1, with a weak D call TRBD1 (6 bases). The V and J ends lost 4 bases and 6 bases respectively, with 10 bases between them. This CDR3 spans 12 amino acids. Germline V lookup: CDR1 SGHDT, CDR2 YYEEEE. As DNA, the CDR3 is TGTGCCAGCAGCCCCACAGGGTCTGAAGCTTTCTTT. Translation gives CASSPTGSEAFF. Filled out from reference TRBV5-6 and TRBJ1-1, the complete variable domain reads DAGVTQSPTHLIKTRGQQVTLRCSPKSGHDTVSWYQQALGQGPQFIFQYYEEEERQRGNFPDRFSGHQFPNYSSELNVNALLLGDSALYLCASSPTGSEAFFGQGTRLTVV.

The chain links TRBV9 to TRBJ2-2; weak D call: TRBD2 (5 bases). This CDR3 contains 13 residues. CDR1 and CDR2 (germline): SGDLS, YYNGEE. With 3 bases removed from V and 5 bases from J, the gap between germline ends came to 8 bases. The CDR3 is CASSARVTGELFF. CDR3 nucleotide sequence: TGTGCCAGCAGCGCGAGGGTGACCGGGGAGCTGTTTTTT.

This sequence joins TRBV28 and TRBJ2-5; D not resolved. CDR3 length equals 11 residues. Germline-derived CDR1 and CDR2 are MDHEN and SYDVKM. V lost 4 bases and J lost 3, with 3 bases in between. In DNA, the CDR3 is TGTGCCAGCAGTTACAAAGAGACCCAGTACTTC. Its protein is CASSYKETQYF.

V is TRBV7-9 and J is TRBJ1-2, with D possibly matching TRBD1 (5 bases). The CDR3 covers 14 residues. In germline, CDR1 is SEHNR, CDR2 FQNEAQ (reference sequence). V was cut by 5 bases and J by 5 bases, with 15 bases left in between. As DNA, the CDR3 is TGTGCCAGCAGCCCCTTCGGGGGGGTTTATGGCTACACCTTC. It yields the protein CASSPFGGVYGYTF.

The V and J genes are TRBV5-4 and TRBJ2-3; weak D call: TRBD1 (5 bases). Per the germline V gene, CDR1 is SGHNT and CDR2 is YYREEE (reference sequence). The CDR3 contains 14 residues. V shed 4 bases and J shed 1 base, with 10 bases lying between them. Here the CDR3 DNA reads TGTGCCAGCAGCCCAGGGTTCGGCACAGATACGCAGTATTTT. Its protein product is CASSPGFGTDTQYF.

This chain uses TRBV29-1 with TRBJ1-1, with D perhaps TRBD1 (6 bases). Trimming cost V 5 bases and J 3 bases, with 16 bases left between them. The germline CDR1 and CDR2 sequences are SQVTM and ANQGSEA. This CDR3 contains 14 residues. The CDR3 DNA is TGCAGCGTTTCGAACAGGGAGTCTGACACTGAAGCTTTCTTT. Amino acid sequence: CSVSNRESDTEAFF. The complete variable domain, with remaining parts taken from reference TRBV29-1 and TRBJ1-1, reads SAVISQKPSRDICQRGTSLTIQCQVDSQVTMMFWYRQQPGQSLTLIATANQGSEATYESGFVIDKFPISRPNLTFSTLTVSNMSPEDSSIYLCSVSNRESDTEAFFGQGTRLTVV.

This sequence joins TRBV29-1 and TRBJ2-1, with D tentatively TRBD2 (6 bases). Trimming took 4 bases from V and 1 from J, leaving 14 bases between them. The CDR3 loop spans 15 amino acids. Looked up from germline, CDR1 is SQVTM and CDR2 is ANQGSEA. CDR3 amino acids: CSVAGTPRSYNEQFF. In DNA, the CDR3 is TGCAGCGTTGCAGGGACTCCCAGGTCCTACAATGAGCAGTTCTTC.

The J gene is TRBJ1-4, the V gene TRBV15; 9 nucleotides agree with TRBD1. V lost 3 bases and J lost 0; bases outside the gene matches: 2. In germline, CDR1 is LNHNV, CDR2 YYDKDF (reference sequence). The CDR3 has 16 residues. CDR3 DNA: TGTGCCACCAGCAGGGGACAGGGCTCAACTAATGAAAAACTGTTTTTT. Translation gives CATSRGQGSTNEKLFF. Using reference TRBV15 and TRBJ1-4 for the parts outside the CDR3, the full variable domain is DAMVIQNPRYQVTQFGKPVTLSCSQTLNHNVMYWYQQKSSQAPKLLFHYYDKDFNNEADTPDNFQSRRPNTSFCFLDIRSPGLGDTAMYLCATSRGQGSTNEKLFFGSGTQLSVL.